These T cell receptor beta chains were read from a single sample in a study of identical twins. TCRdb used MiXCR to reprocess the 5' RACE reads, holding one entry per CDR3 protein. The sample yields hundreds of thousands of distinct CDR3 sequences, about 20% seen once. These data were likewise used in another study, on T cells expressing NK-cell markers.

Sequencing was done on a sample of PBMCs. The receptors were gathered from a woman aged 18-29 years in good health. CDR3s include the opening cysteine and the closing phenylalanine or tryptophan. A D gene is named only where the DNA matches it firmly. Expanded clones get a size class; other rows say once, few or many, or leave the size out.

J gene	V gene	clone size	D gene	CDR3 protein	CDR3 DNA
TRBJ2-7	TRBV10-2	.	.	CASRDYPQQYF	TGCGCCAGCAGAGATTACCCACAACAGTACTTC
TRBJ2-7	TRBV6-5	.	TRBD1	CASSYSGRGQAYEQYF	TGTGCCAGCAGTTACTCTGGAAGGGGACAGGCCTACGAGCAGTACTTC
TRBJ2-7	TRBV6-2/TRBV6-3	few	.	CASLRAGTFEQYF	TGTGCCAGCCTCCGCGCAGGGACGTTCGAGCAGTACTTC
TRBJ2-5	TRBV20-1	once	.	CSAVSRRGETQYF	TGCAGTGCTGTCAGCAGGCGTGGGGAGACCCAGTACTTC
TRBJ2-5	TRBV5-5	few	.	CASTWVRRRTQYF	TGTGCCAGCACTTGGGTTAGGCGGCGGACCCAGTACTTC
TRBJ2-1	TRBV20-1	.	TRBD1	CSARGQGASEQFF	TGCAGTGCTAGAGGACAGGGGGCTAGTGAGCAGTTCTTC
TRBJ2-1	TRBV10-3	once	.	CATNMGNEQFF	TGTGCCACCAATATGGGGAATGAGCAGTTCTTC
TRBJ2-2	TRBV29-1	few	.	CSVGNRSNTGELFF	TGCAGCGTCGGCAACAGATCTAACACCGGGGAGCTGTTTTTT
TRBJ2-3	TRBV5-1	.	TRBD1	CASSITDRVADTQYF	TGCGCCAGCAGCATCACGGACAGGGTTGCAGATACGCAGTATTTT
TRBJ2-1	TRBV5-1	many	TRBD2	CASSPGLANNEQFF	TGCGCCAGCAGCCCGGGACTAGCGAACAATGAGCAGTTCTTC
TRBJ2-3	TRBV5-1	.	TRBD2	CASSLARASGGSPDTQYF	TGCGCCAGCAGCTTGGCCAGGGCTAGCGGGGGAAGCCCAGATACGCAGTATTTT
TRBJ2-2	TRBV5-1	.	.	CASSFRGWDGELFF	TGCGCCAGCAGCTTTAGAGGTTGGGACGGGGAGCTGTTTTTT
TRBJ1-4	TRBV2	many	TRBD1	CASSEAGQHNEKLFF	TGTGCCAGCAGTGAAGCGGGACAGCATAATGAAAAACTGTTTTTT
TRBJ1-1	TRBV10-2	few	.	CASTVTSGSTEAFF	TGCGCCAGCACAGTGACCTCGGGGAGCACTGAAGCTTTCTTT
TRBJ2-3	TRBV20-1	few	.	CSAPIADYTDTQYF	TGCAGTGCTCCAATAGCAGATTACACAGATACGCAGTATTTT
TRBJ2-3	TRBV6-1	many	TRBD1	CASSRPRQGGTDTQYF	TGTGCCAGCAGCCGTCCCAGACAGGGGGGGACAGATACGCAGTATTTT